A selection of T cell receptor beta chains follows, all from one sample in a study of blood T cell repertoires in COVID-19. Sequenced by immunoSEQ multiplex PCR; TCRdb stores in-frame clones only, minus some. In the table there are around 360,000 clones, roughly 86% of which are singletons. Sequencing was performed on peripheral blood. The receptors stem from a woman aged 25 to 39 with COVID-19, enrolled during active disease. The CDR3 runs from the conserved cysteine through the conserved F or W. Each record gives: V gene, J gene, D gene, clone size, CDR3 protein, CDR3 DNA. The D gene is left open where the match is weak. The size entry is marked missing in some rows and otherwise reads once, few, many or a size class.

V: TRBV18
J: TRBJ2-7
D: TRBD2
size: .
CDR3: CASSPTSGRSEQYF
DNA: TGTGCCAGCTCACCAACTAGCGGGAGAAGCGAGCAGTACTTC

V: TRBV11-3
J: TRBJ2-2
D: TRBD2
size: .
CDR3: CASSPGTSGGTGELFF
DNA: TGTGCCAGCAGCCCAGGGACTAGCGGGGGGACCGGGGAGCTGTTTTTT

V: TRBV7-2
J: TRBJ2-7
D: .
size: .
CDR3: CASSPHTGSYEQYF
DNA: TGTGCCAGCAGTCCTCATACAGGGAGCTACGAGCAGTACTTC

V: TRBV5-1
J: TRBJ2-1
D: TRBD1
size: .
CDR3: CASSLGRGRNEQFF
DNA: TGCGCCAGCAGCTTGGGCAGGGGGCGGAATGAGCAGTTCTTC

V: TRBV5-6
J: TRBJ2-1
D: .
size: .
CDR3: CASSLLRFRQKFF
DNA: TGTGCCAGCAGCTTGTTACGGTTCAGGCAAAAGTTCTTC

V: TRBV2
J: TRBJ2-2
D: .
size: few
CDR3: CASSVSPDTNTGELFF
DNA: TGTGCCAGCAGTGTTAGCCCAGATACGAACACCGGGGAGCTGTTTTTT

V: TRBV27
J: TRBJ2-7
D: .
size: .
CDR3: CASSLTGTLNEQYF
DNA: TGTGCCAGCAGTTTGACAGGGACTCTGAACGAGCAGTACTTC

V: TRBV24-1
J: TRBJ2-5
D: TRBD2
size: .
CDR3: CATSDLAPGLASETQYF
DNA: TGTGCCACCAGTGATTTAGCACCCGGACTAGCGAGTGAGACCCAGTACTTC

V: TRBV27
J: TRBJ2-1
D: .
size: .
CDR3: CASQGDYNEQFF
DNA: TGTGCCAGTCAAGGGGACTACAATGAGCAGTTCTTC

V: TRBV5-1
J: TRBJ2-4
D: .
size: .
CDR3: CASSLGGQADIQYF
DNA: TGCGCCAGCAGCTTGGGGGGGCAGGCTGACATTCAGTACTTC

V: TRBV6-2/TRBV6-3
J: TRBJ2-5
D: .
size: .
CDR3: CASSYPQHRDARWETQYF
DNA: TGTGCCAGCAGTTACCCCCAGCACAGGGATGCCCGGTGGGAGACCCAGTACTTC

V: TRBV27
J: TRBJ2-1
D: TRBD2
size: .
CDR3: CASSLASGPVSSYNEQFF
DNA: TGTGCCAGCAGTTTAGCTAGCGGCCCGGTAAGCTCCTACAATGAGCAGTTCTTC

V: TRBV28
J: TRBJ2-7
D: TRBD1
size: .
CDR3: CASTDPDRGSYEQYF
DNA: TGTGCCAGCACCGACCCCGACAGGGGCTCCTACGAGCAGTACTTC

V: TRBV14
J: TRBJ2-1
D: TRBD2
size: once
CDR3: CASSHRLLAGGPNEQFF
DNA: TGTGCCAGCAGCCATAGACTACTAGCGGGAGGGCCGAATGAGCAGTTCTTC

V: TRBV27
J: TRBJ2-1
D: .
size: .
CDR3: CASRLTGTYNEQFF
DNA: TGTGCCAGCAGACTGACGGGGACCTACAATGAGCAGTTCTTC

V: TRBV6-2/TRBV6-3
J: TRBJ2-5
D: TRBD2
size: .
CDR3: CASSYPGGQYF
DNA: TGTGCCAGCAGTTACCCGGGGGGCCAGTACTTC

V: TRBV5-6
J: TRBJ1-3
D: .
size: .
CDR3: CASSSLGLSGNTIYF
DNA: TGTGCCAGCAGCTCGTTGGGCCTCTCTGGAAACACCATATATTTT

V: TRBV6-5
J: TRBJ2-7
D: TRBD1
size: .
CDR3: CASSYSWDRSSYEQYF
DNA: TGTGCCAGCAGTTACTCGTGGGACAGGAGCTCCTACGAGCAGTACTTC

V: TRBV10-2
J: TRBJ2-7
D: TRBD1
size: .
CDR3: CASRATGTGGEQYF
DNA: TGCGCCAGCAGGGCTACCGGGACAGGGGGCGAGCAGTACTTC

V: TRBV9
J: TRBJ2-2
D: TRBD1
size: .
CDR3: CASSVGQGDTGELFF
DNA: TGTGCCAGCAGCGTAGGTCAGGGGGACACCGGGGAGCTGTTTTTT

V: TRBV30
J: TRBJ1-6
D: .
size: few
CDR3: CAWSGEEYNSPLHF
DNA: TGTGCCTGGAGTGGGGAGGAGTATAATTCACCCCTCCACTTT

V: TRBV5-5
J: TRBJ2-1
D: TRBD1
size: .
CDR3: CASSHPGTGAYNEQFF
DNA: TGTGCCAGCAGTCATCCCGGGACAGGGGCCTACAATGAGCAGTTCTTC

V: TRBV14
J: TRBJ2-3
D: .
size: .
CDR3: CASSHLRDFSTDTQYF
DNA: TGTGCCAGCAGCCACCTTAGGGACTTCAGCACAGATACGCAGTATTTT

V: TRBV5-5
J: TRBJ1-2
D: .
size: .
CDR3: CASSLVRGRGYTF
DNA: TGTGCCAGCAGCTTGGTGAGAGGGCGCGGCTACACCTTC

V: TRBV28
J: TRBJ2-7
D: TRBD2
size: .
CDR3: CASNPGLADYEQYF
DNA: TGTGCCAGCAACCCCGGACTAGCGGACTACGAGCAGTACTTC

V: TRBV25-1
J: TRBJ2-3
D: TRBD1
size: .
CDR3: CASSEPHRGPNGDTQYF
DNA: TGTGCCAGCAGCGAACCCCACAGGGGGCCTAATGGAGATACGCAGTATTTT

V: TRBV15
J: TRBJ2-7
D: TRBD2
size: .
CDR3: CATSREASGSYEQYF
DNA: TGTGCCACCAGCAGAGAGGCTAGCGGGAGCTACGAGCAGTACTTC

V: TRBV11-2
J: TRBJ2-1
D: .
size: .
CDR3: CASSLRWQRSLRNEQFF
DNA: TGTGCCAGCAGCTTACGGTGGCAGCGGAGCCTTAGGAATGAGCAGTTCTTC

V: TRBV11-2
J: TRBJ2-1
D: TRBD2
size: .
CDR3: CASSPRLAGAYEQFF
DNA: TGTGCCAGCAGCCCTAGACTAGCGGGAGCTTATGAGCAGTTCTTC

V: TRBV4-2
J: TRBJ2-7
D: .
size: .
CDR3: CASSQSGNYEQYF
DNA: TGTGCCAGCAGCCAAAGCGGCAACTACGAGCAGTACTTC

V: TRBV5-4
J: TRBJ2-7
D: TRBD2
size: .
CDR3: CASSFMGGATGEQYF
DNA: TGTGCCAGCAGCTTCATGGGAGGGGCGACGGGCGAGCAGTACTTC

V: TRBV6-5
J: TRBJ1-2
D: TRBD1
size: .
CDR3: CASSYTGGDYGYTF
DNA: TGTGCCAGCAGTTACACAGGGGGGGACTATGGCTACACCTTC

V: TRBV2
J: TRBJ2-3
D: TRBD2
size: .
CDR3: CASSETSGRGTDTQYF
DNA: TGTGCCAGCAGTGAGACTAGCGGGAGGGGCACAGATACGCAGTATTTT